This record covers a single TCR beta chain. No antigen is known for it. The protocol was immunoSEQ multiplex PCR, while the TCRdb copy is restricted to in-frame clones and leaves out a portion. The table shows about 110,000 clones, with over 75% occurring only once. The data were obtained in a study of T cell responses to AZD1222 COVID-19 vaccine. Overall study findings and caveats: Sampling captured repertoires only after the peak T cell response. In a largely white British group with more females than males, clonal diversity was possibly underestimated. Regions left unmutated in variants are reportedly the target of nearly half of spike-specific TCRs. Spike-specific TCRs gained breadth and depth after people received two AZD1222 doses.

Germline V gene sequence: CDR1 MNHNS, CDR2 SASEGT. V lost 1 base and J 8 bases, leaving 15 bases between the germline ends. CDR3 length: 15 amino acids. V is TRBV6-1 and J is TRBJ2-1; D gene ambiguous. The input for sequencing was peripheral blood, taken on day 0 of AZD1222 vaccination. The clonotype was recovered from an adult in good health. The CDR3, as DNA: TGTGCCAGCAGTGAAGTGCAGCCCCGATTCGATGAGCAGTTCTTC. It specifies CASSEVQPRFDEQFF.